The 28 T cell receptor beta chains reported below all come from one sample, sequenced in a study of circulating CD8 cells and anti-PD-1 response in melanoma. Each library started from around 14 ng of total RNA using the QIAseq Immune Repertoire TCR panel. TCRdb analysed the reads with MiXCR anew, one entry per CDR3 protein. This table has about 610 distinct CDR3 sequences, about a tenth appearing once. Live CD3+CD8+TCRalphabeta+ cells were sorted into four subsets by PD-1 and/or TIGIT. Specimen: CD8+ T cells from PBMCs, collected at baseline or after one month of anti-PD-1 therapy (not recorded which). Source of these receptors: a human donor with melanoma.

This clonotype is categorized as medium-sized. The J gene is TRBJ2-7, the V gene TRBV28; 7 positions match TRBD2. V gave up 1 base and J gave up 3 bases; unmatched junction bases: 3. The CDR3 runs to 14 residues. Germline loops: CDR1 MDHEN, CDR2 SYDVKM. The CDR3 loop is CASSLSGGGYEQYF. The CDR3 DNA reads TGTGCCAGCAGTTTATCGGGGGGTGGCTACGAGCAGTACTTC.

By proportion, this clonotype is medium-sized. V usage is TRBV18 and J usage is TRBJ2-7, with D perhaps matching TRBD1 or TRBD2 (5 bases each). Germline lookup yields CDR1 KGHSH and CDR2 LQKENI. V was shortened by 3 bases and J by 2 bases, with 14 bases between the two germline ends. This CDR3 spans 15 amino acids. CDR3 bases: TGTGCCAGCTCACCCGGGGCGGGCCCGGCCTACGAGCAGTACTTC. Its protein is CASSPGAGPAYEQYF.

This clonotype counts as large. This chain links TRBV12-3 or TRBV12-4 with TRBJ1-5; TRBD1 aligns across 8 bases. The CDR3 loop spans 16 amino acids. After removal of 5 bases from V and 3 bases from J, the junction contained 9 bases not matched to a gene. This CDR3 is CASSPPGQVFNQPQHF. The CDR3 DNA reads as TGTGCCAGCAGTCCCCCGGGACAGGTCTTCAATCAGCCCCAGCATTTT.

This clonotype ranks as large. V and J are TRBV4-2 and TRBJ2-5, with TRBD2 identical over 12 bases. J was trimmed by 3 bases and V by 4 bases; bases with no gene match: 3. CDR3 size: 15 residues. Germline-derived CDR1 and CDR2 are LGHNA and YNFKEQ. The CDR3 nucleotides are TGTGCCAGCAGCCCCCGGACTAGCGGGGAAGAGACCCAGTACTTC. Residues: CASSPRTSGEETQYF.

By share of the sample, this clonotype is medium-sized. This may come from a read error, since a much larger clone is one base off. The V call is TRBV4-3, the J call TRBJ1-1; D unresolved. This CDR3 has 13 amino acids. Germline loops: CDR1 LGHNA, CDR2 YSLEER. The CDR3 here is CASSPARNTEASF. DNA of the CDR3: TGCGCCAGCAGCCCCGCGCGGAACACTGAAGCTTCCTTT.

By frequency in the sample, this clonotype is medium-sized (0.01 to 0.1%). The chain uses TRBV7-3 and TRBJ2-7; no definite D call. The V and J ends lost 5 bases and 3 bases respectively, with 11 bases between them. Germline V gene data show CDR1 as SGHTA and CDR2 as FQGTGA. The CDR3 has 13 amino acids. For the CDR3, the DNA is TGTGCCAGCAGCCAGAAAGGTGGCTACGAGCAGTACTTC. Translation: CASSQKGGYEQYF.

This clonotype is labeled as large (0.1 to 1%). V is TRBV7-2 and J is TRBJ2-7, with a weak D call TRBD1 (5 bases). The germline V and J ends were trimmed by 1 base and 6 bases, with 16 bases remaining between them. CDR3 length: 15 amino acids. Germline V gives CDR1 SGHTA, CDR2 FQGNSA. CDR3 nucleotides: TGTGCCAGCAGCTTAGAGCTTACAGGCTGGGTCGAGCAGTACTTC. It yields the protein CASSLELTGWVEQYF.

This clonotype is deemed medium-sized. The chain links TRBV12-3 or TRBV12-4 to TRBJ2-7; weak D call: TRBD2 (6 bases). This CDR3 comprises 14 residues. The germline V and J ends were trimmed by 6 bases and 4 bases, with 16 bases remaining between them. The CDR3 region is CASSKAWGDYEQYF. The CDR3 DNA reads as TGTGCCAGCAGCAAGGCATGGGGGGATTACGAGCAGTACTTC.

This clonotype is medium-sized (0.01 to 0.1%). J is TRBJ2-7 and V is TRBV20-1, with 9 bases fitting TRBD1. The CDR3 has 17 residues. V trimming: 1 base; J trimming: 0 bases; junction bases outside the gene matches: 10. Looked up from germline, CDR1 is DFQATT and CDR2 is SNEGSKA (reference sequence). CDR3 sequence: CSARVVPRTGVSYEQYF. DNA of the CDR3: TGCAGTGCTAGAGTCGTGCCGAGGACAGGGGTCTCCTACGAGCAGTACTTC.

This clonotype is deemed medium-sized (0.01 to 0.1%). V and J are TRBV7-2 and TRBJ2-5; D not certain. This CDR3 has 14 amino acids. CDR1 and CDR2 from the germline V gene are SGHTA and FQGNSA. V lost 5 bases, J lost 6 bases, and 16 bases lay in between. CDR3 region: CASSPLAARQTQYF. Here the CDR3 DNA reads TGTGCCAGCAGCCCCTTAGCCGCGCGACAGACCCAGTACTTC.

This clonotype was detected only a few times. V is TRBV7-3 and J is TRBJ1-1, with 10 bases that match TRBD1. CDR1 and CDR2 from the germline V gene are SGHTA and FQGTGA. The CDR3 consists of 15 residues. J was trimmed by 6 bases and V by 1 base; bases with no gene match: 5. The CDR3 region is CASSLKGTGVSEAFF. CDR3 in DNA: TGTGCCAGCAGCTTAAAAGGGACAGGGGTTTCTGAAGCTTTCTTT.

The chain carries TRBV19 and TRBJ2-7, with no clear D. Germline V gene data show CDR1 as LNHDA and CDR2 as SQIVND (reference sequence). This CDR3 is 14 amino acids long. Trimming took off 0 bases at V and 2 bases at J, with 8 bases between the two ends. Here the CDR3 reads CASSIEGYPYEQYF. Written as DNA, the CDR3 is TGTGCCAGTAGTATAGAGGGGTATCCCTACGAGCAGTACTTC.

By share, this clonotype ranks as medium-sized. The chain employs TRBV19 and TRBJ1-1, with D possibly TRBD1 on 6 matching bases. This CDR3 has 12 residues. V lost 6 bases to trimming and J lost 5 bases, with 10 bases between them. Germline values: CDR1 LNHDA, CDR2 SQIVND (reference sequence). CDR3 coding DNA: TGTGCCAGTAGCACAGGGTTAACTGAAGCTTTCTTT. It is translated as CASSTGLTEAFF. Filled out from reference TRBV19 and TRBJ1-1, the complete variable domain reads DGGITQSPKYLFRKEGQNVTLSCEQNLNHDAMYWYRQDPGQGLRLIYYSQIVNDFQKGDIAEGYSVSREKKESFPLTVTSAQKNPTAFYLCASSTGLTEAFFGQGTRLTVV.

This clonotype counts as large. The rearrangement uses TRBV11-2 and TRBJ2-7, with D possibly TRBD1 on 5 matching bases. Germline CDR1 is SGHAT and CDR2 is FQNNGV. CDR3 length: 13 residues. Between the trimmed V and J ends, which lost 1 base and 3 bases, there was a span of 7 bases. CDR3 DNA sequence: TGTGCCAGCAGCTTAGGACAGCTCTACGAGCAGTACTTC. As protein: CASSLGQLYEQYF. Variable domain in full (rest from reference TRBV11-2 and TRBJ2-7): EAGVAQSPRYKIIEKRQSVAFWCNPISGHATLYWYQQILGQGPKLLIQFQNNGVVDDSQLPKDRFSAERLKGVDSTLKIQPAKLEDSAVYLCASSLGQLYEQYFGPGTRLTVT.

This clonotype was observed a handful of times. The rearrangement joins TRBV24-1 to TRBJ1-1; TRBD1 is a possible D gene (6 bases). V lost 7 bases and J 3 bases, leaving 11 bases between the germline ends. The CDR3 contains 13 residues. Germline V gene data show CDR1 as KGHDR and CDR2 as SFDVKD. The CDR3: CATRQGIYTEAFF. The DNA of the CDR3 is TGTGCCACCAGGCAGGGGATTTACACTGAAGCTTTCTTT.

By its share, this clonotype is large. The chain carries TRBV7-9 and TRBJ2-5; D gene uncertain. There are 13 residues in the CDR3. V lost 0 bases and J 3 bases, leaving 5 bases between the germline ends. Germline CDR1 reads SEHNR; CDR2 reads FQNEAQ (reference sequence). The CDR3 region is CASSLASKETQYF. CDR3 nucleotide sequence: TGTGCCAGCAGCTTAGCCAGCAAAGAGACCCAGTACTTC.

This clonotype counts as medium-sized. The chain has TRBV10-2 and TRBJ2-7, with no clear D. Trimming shortened V by 8 bases and J by 2 bases, and 10 bases separated the two germline ends. Germline CDR1 and CDR2: WSHSY and SAAADI. CDR3 length: 12 amino acids. Written as DNA, the CDR3 is TGCGCCAGCTCCAACAGACCCTACGAGCAGTACTTC. It specifies CASSNRPYEQYF.

Concerning this clonotype itself: This sequence may be a read error, since a much larger clone differs from it by one base. The V gene is TRBV19, the J gene TRBJ1-5; no firm D call. The CDR3 is 13 residues long. Germline lookup yields CDR1 LNHDA and CDR2 SQIVND (reference sequence). The CDR3 protein is CACSGNSNQPQHF. CDR3 DNA: TGTGCCTGTAGTGGCAACAGCAATCAGCCCCAGCATTTT.

By sample share, this clonotype is medium-sized (0.01 to 0.1%). The V and J genes are TRBV28 and TRBJ2-7; D might be TRBD1 (6 bases). Looked up from germline, CDR1 is MDHEN and CDR2 is SYDVKM. The CDR3 loop spans 14 amino acids. With 4 bases removed from V and 4 bases from J, the gap between germline ends came to 14 bases. In DNA form, the CDR3 reads TGTGCCAGCAGTTCATCCCAGGGGCCTTACGAGCAGTACTTC. Translated, it gives CASSSSQGPYEQYF.

The V call is TRBV6-2 or TRBV6-3, the J call TRBJ1-2; D perhaps matches TRBD1 (5 bases). V was cut by 0 bases and J by 8 bases, with 16 bases left in between. CDR3 length equals 15 residues. The germline gives CDR1 MNHEY, CDR2 SVGEGT. The CDR3 loop is CASSYSEGDGSGYTF. The CDR3 DNA is TGTGCCAGCAGTTACTCGGAAGGGGACGGATCCGGCTACACCTTC.

This clonotype rates as large. The chain uses TRBV7-9 and TRBJ2-1, with a weak D call TRBD2 (5 bases). Germline loops: CDR1 SEHNR, CDR2 FQNEAQ (reference sequence). This CDR3 has 16 residues. Trimming pared 5 bases from V and 0 bases from J, leaving 14 bases between. The CDR3 DNA follows: TGTGCCAGCAGCGGGCTACGGGGTAGCTCCTACAATGAGCAGTTCTTC. Translating gives CASSGLRGSSYNEQFF.

This clonotype is hyperexpanded by share. The chain has TRBV24-1 and TRBJ1-6, with D possibly being TRBD1 (6 bases). The ends were cut back, 9 bases at V and 9 bases at J, with 35 bases in the middle. This CDR3 is 20 amino acids long. Germline values: CDR1 KGHDR, CDR2 SFDVKD. CDR3 loop: CATAVPDRQGSLYFGSPLHF. Here the CDR3 DNA reads TGTGCCACCGCCGTCCCCGACCGGCAGGGGAGTTTATATTTCGGTTCACCCCTCCACTTT.

This clonotype is categorized as large. V is TRBV19 and J is TRBJ1-5; D is undetermined. This CDR3 contains 13 residues. The V gene's germline CDR1 is LNHDA and CDR2 SQIVND (reference sequence). Trimming stripped 6 bases from V and 0 bases from J, with 6 bases between. For the CDR3, the DNA is TGTGCCAGTAGCCTTAATAGCAATCAGCCCCAGCATTTT. Amino acid sequence: CASSLNSNQPQHF.

This clonotype is hyperexpanded within its sample. J is TRBJ2-7 and V is TRBV20-1, with D tentatively TRBD1 (6 bases). Trimming took 5 bases from V and 2 from J, leaving 16 bases between them. This CDR3 region has 14 residues. Germline V gene lookup returns CDR1 DFQATT and CDR2 SNEGSKA (reference sequence). CDR3 sequence (DNA): TGCAGTGCTGACTCGTCGGACAGTCCCTACGAGCAGTACTTC. Amino acid sequence: CSADSSDSPYEQYF.

This clonotype counts as medium-sized. The chain's CDR3 is CASTPGLGITDTQYF. CDR3 in DNA: TGTGCCAGTACCCCGGGACTAGGGATCACAGATACGCAGTATTTT. J is TRBJ2-3 and V is TRBV19; 8 nucleotides line up with TRBD2. Germline CDR1 and CDR2: LNHDA and SQIVND (reference sequence). Trimming removed 7 bases from V and 2 bases from J; junction bases left unmatched: 8. This CDR3 comprises 15 residues.

This clonotype was detected only a few times. This chain joins TRBV24-1 and TRBJ2-2; 7 bases agree with TRBD1. This CDR3 region has 17 residues. Unmatched junction bases numbered 10, after V lost 5 bases and J lost 2 bases. Germline CDR1 and CDR2: KGHDR and SFDVKD. DNA of the CDR3: TGTGCCACCAGTGGACCACAGGGGAGAATAAACACCGGGGAGCTGTTTTTT. This translates into CATSGPQGRINTGELFF.

Note on this clonotype: With a much larger clone just one base away, this may be a read error. The chain employs TRBV7-2 and TRBJ1-5; D gene ambiguous. The V end lost 3 bases, the J end lost 1 base, and 7 bases lay between the germline ends. CDR3 length equals 14 residues. Germline values: CDR1 SGHTA, CDR2 FQGNSA. For the CDR3, the DNA is TGTGCCAGCAGCTTTAGAGGGAGCAATCAGCCCCAGCATTTT. Protein: CASSFRGSNQPQHF. The whole variable domain, filled in from reference TRBV7-2 and TRBJ1-5, reads GAGVSQSPSNKVTEKGKDVELRCDPISGHTALYWYRQSLGQGLEFLIYFQGNSAPDKSGLPSDRFSAERTGGSVSTLTIQRTQQEDSAVYLCASSFRGSNQPQHFGDGTRLSIL.

As for this clonotype: This could be a read error, since a much larger clone is one nucleotide away. V is TRBV7-2 and J is TRBJ2-7; 9 bases fit TRBD1. The V gene's germline CDR1 is SGHTA and CDR2 FQGNSA. V shed 5 bases, J shed 3 bases, and the junction held 11 bases outside the gene matches. CDR3 size: 16 residues. The CDR3 DNA reads TGTGCCAGCAGCCAACGGACAGACAGGGGGAGCTACGAGCAGTACTTC. This codes for CASSQRTDRGSYEQYF.